Listed below are T cell receptor beta chains from one sample, sequenced in a study of vaccination effects on CD4 cells after COVID-19. The table came from immunoSEQ multiplex PCR; TCRdb's copy has only in-frame clones and leaves some out. The table includes tens of thousands of clones, 78% detected once. No antigen is known for these receptors. The sequencing here drew on CD4+ T cells from PBMCs cultured without peptide, taken after COVID-19 vaccination. The source of these receptors is a human donor who received a COVID-19 vaccine. Both conserved end residues are trimmed from each CDR3. Fields, in order: V gene, J gene, CDR3 protein.

V gene: TRBV19
J gene: TRBJ1-4
CDR3 protein: ASSIAFNEKLF

V gene: TRBV9
J gene: TRBJ2-5
CDR3 protein: ASSVGSRETQY

V gene: TRBV28
J gene: TRBJ2-7
CDR3 protein: ASSLRGLAGVYEQY

V gene: TRBV19
J gene: TRBJ2-1
CDR3 protein: ASSIGGGAYHDEQF

V gene: TRBV9
J gene: TRBJ2-7
CDR3 protein: ASSVEGGGASSYEQY

V gene: TRBV28
J gene: TRBJ2-2
CDR3 protein: ASSLPGLAGTGELF

V gene: TRBV5-4
J gene: TRBJ1-3
CDR3 protein: ASSLGSGDTGNTIY

V gene: TRBV7-8
J gene: TRBJ1-1
CDR3 protein: ASSPLAPLRTPKTNTEAF

V gene: TRBV11-2
J gene: TRBJ1-6
CDR3 protein: ASSLDPGPNSPLH

V gene: TRBV27
J gene: TRBJ1-1
CDR3 protein: ASSFRSNTEAF

V gene: TRBV7-9
J gene: TRBJ2-7
CDR3 protein: ASSLALSGPSYEQY

V gene: TRBV18
J gene: TRBJ1-6
CDR3 protein: ASSTNNSPLH

V gene: TRBV28
J gene: TRBJ1-2
CDR3 protein: ASSLDGQLYGYT

V gene: TRBV6-5
J gene: TRBJ2-7
CDR3 protein: ASSSKERGPSYEQY

V gene: TRBV7-2
J gene: TRBJ2-1
CDR3 protein: ASSSSMSSYNEQF

V gene: TRBV7-3
J gene: TRBJ1-5
CDR3 protein: ASSPDRGQPQH

V gene: TRBV15
J gene: TRBJ2-1
CDR3 protein: ATSRDQRITEQF

V gene: TRBV19
J gene: TRBJ1-5
CDR3 protein: ASSSRGLGNQPQH

V gene: TRBV6-5
J gene: TRBJ1-2
CDR3 protein: ASSRGPGGYT

V gene: TRBV19
J gene: TRBJ2-2
CDR3 protein: ASSFRHRGNTGELF

V gene: TRBV6-5
J gene: TRBJ1-2
CDR3 protein: ASTRTGSYGYT

V gene: TRBV13
J gene: TRBJ2-1
CDR3 protein: ASSLGGRDNEQF

V gene: TRBV30
J gene: TRBJ1-6
CDR3 protein: AWSYWVDSPLH

V gene: TRBV11-3
J gene: TRBJ2-1
CDR3 protein: ASSLDPGGRNEQF

V gene: TRBV5-1
J gene: TRBJ2-2
CDR3 protein: ASSLNTGELF

V gene: TRBV5-1
J gene: TRBJ2-1
CDR3 protein: ASSLGQQYNEQF

V gene: TRBV5-1
J gene: TRBJ1-6
CDR3 protein: ASSLGQDNSPLH

V gene: TRBV18
J gene: TRBJ2-2
CDR3 protein: ASSPLQNTGELF

V gene: TRBV19
J gene: TRBJ1-5
CDR3 protein: ASTSGGFSNQPQH

V gene: TRBV18
J gene: TRBJ1-2
CDR3 protein: ASSRSDSRGYT

V gene: TRBV5-6
J gene: TRBJ1-2
CDR3 protein: ASRQWTGWGYT

V gene: TRBV6-5
J gene: TRBJ1-3
CDR3 protein: ASSLDGLSGNTIY

V gene: TRBV6-2/TRBV6-3
J gene: TRBJ1-5
CDR3 protein: ASSYREYQPQH

V gene: TRBV7-3
J gene: TRBJ2-3
CDR3 protein: ASSVSGHLTDTQY

V gene: TRBV6-2/TRBV6-3
J gene: TRBJ2-5
CDR3 protein: ASSPRGGRTQY